This is a list of T cell receptor beta chains from one sample in a study of CD8+CD57+ T cells in acquired aplastic anemia. TCRdb re-derived calls from the reads in MiXCR, one entry per CDR3 protein. The top ten hold roughly 8% of the sample, which has 250,000 to 350,000 distinct CDR3 sequences, roughly half seen once. Sequencing input: sorted CD4+, CD8+, or CD8+CD57+ T cells (not recorded which) from PBMCs. All receptors derive from a human donor with severe aplastic anemia or a healthy control (not recorded which). The CDR3 runs from the conserved cysteine through the conserved F or W.

V gene	J gene	CDR3 protein
TRBV25-1	TRBJ2-3	CASSPPSGRGSTDTQYF
TRBV7-8	TRBJ2-6	CASSLWVRGANVLTF
TRBV11-2	TRBJ2-1	CASSREPYNEQFF
TRBV2	TRBJ2-7	CASSETGGGYEQYF
TRBV25-1	TRBJ1-5	CASSESDRANNQPQHF
TRBV6-4	TRBJ2-5	CASNTGSGTQYF
TRBV25-1	TRBJ1-2	CASSEDRGDGYTF
TRBV7-3	TRBJ2-5	CASSYRGGLAGEGETQYF
TRBV20-1	TRBJ2-1	CSARASGRNNEQFF
TRBV20-1	TRBJ1-6	CSASSAGTENSPLHF
TRBV6-1	TRBJ1-2	CASSEHQHAGYTF
TRBV2	TRBJ1-2	CASSEKDDGRGYTF
TRBV2	TRBJ2-7	CASTEGPYEQYF
TRBV5-1	TRBJ2-7	CASSQAGLASEQYF
TRBV15	TRBJ1-5	CATSRDPRQFGLFQPQHF
TRBV20-1	TRBJ2-3	CSARDHGITDTQYF
TRBV2	TRBJ2-7	CASQAQASSYEQYF
TRBV7-2	TRBJ1-1	CASSLEGTVNTEAFF
TRBV20-1	TRBJ1-2	CSAGTGRDYGYTF
TRBV2	TRBJ1-1	CASGRLVNTEAFF
TRBV7-3	TRBJ2-2	CASTLIRGGELFF
TRBV6-6	TRBJ1-2	CASSYLNRGDYGYTF
TRBV7-2	TRBJ2-2	CASSLDAFGELFF
TRBV9	TRBJ2-7	CASSVGVGGTYEQYF
TRBV10-3	TRBJ1-1	CAISDPVGRNTEAFF
TRBV5-1	TRBJ2-1	CASSLEDGPGDEQFF
TRBV2	TRBJ2-1	CASRSGPASNEQFF
TRBV7-9	TRBJ1-6	CASSRVGRYPQHF
TRBV10-3	TRBJ1-2	CAISEGGFGYTF
TRBV12-3/TRBV12-4	TRBJ1-4	CASSFRVGGKLFF
TRBV24-1	TRBJ2-7	CATSALNSYEQYF
TRBV20-1	TRBJ2-1	CSADRGAHNEQFF
TRBV2	TRBJ1-4	CASSDPGTNEKLFF
TRBV20-1	TRBJ2-2	CSASDDRGGTGELFF
TRBV15	TRBJ1-3	CATSRAIASTTSGNTIYF
TRBV25-1	TRBJ1-4	CASSMGFANEKLFF
TRBV30	TRBJ1-6	CAWSVGQQNSPLHF
TRBV6-6	TRBJ1-1	CASSASSPEAFF